These 11 T cell receptor beta chains came from one sample sequenced in a study of CD8 T cells in ankylosing spondylitis. MiXCR, run by TCRdb on the 5' RACE reads, gives a single entry per CDR3 protein. This sample has approximately 400,000 distinct CDR3 sequences, with roughly 25% found just once. Study-level findings and limits: A TCR beta motif of several highly homologous variants seemed to mark ankylosing spondylitis blood.

These TCRs' antigens remain unknown. The specimen was blood, either unsorted or a sorted T cell fraction (not recorded which). These receptors were taken from a male donor with ankylosing spondylitis.

The rearrangement links TRBV9 to TRBJ2-7, with a weak D call TRBD2 (6 bases). Trimming took off 4 bases at V and 3 bases at J, with 8 bases between the two ends. Germline V gene lookup returns CDR1 SGDLS and CDR2 YYNGEE. The CDR3 has 12 amino acids. CDR3 region: CASSPGDYEQYF. The CDR3 coding sequence is TGTGCCAGCAGCCCGGGAGACTACGAGCAGTACTTC.

The sample holds many counts of this clonotype. This rearrangement joins TRBV5-1 to TRBJ1-5; 10 bases fit TRBD1. The CDR3 runs to 14 residues. Germline values: CDR1 SGHRS, CDR2 YFSETQ. V lost 2 bases to trimming and J lost 7 bases; unmatched junction nucleotides: 3. The CDR3 DNA is TGCGCCAGCAGCTTCGGACAGGGGGAGCAGCCCCAGCATTTT. Its protein product is CASSFGQGEQPQHF.

The chain employs TRBV7-9 and TRBJ1-4; D is ambiguous. The CDR3 spans 14 residues. Trimming left V 4 bases short and J 7 bases short, with 13 bases between. Germline CDR1 is SEHNR and CDR2 is FQNEAQ (reference sequence). CDR3 sequence (DNA): TGTGCCAGCAGCTCCCCCCTTGGTGGTGAAAAACTGTTTTTT. Translated, it gives CASSSPLGGEKLFF.

This clonotype has more than one count but fewer than ten. This chain links TRBV7-2 with TRBJ2-1, with 11 bases that match TRBD2. Trimming removed 5 bases from V and 4 bases from J; junction bases left unmatched: 7. Germline V gene data show CDR1 as SGHTA and CDR2 as FQGNSA. This CDR3 contains 16 residues. CDR3 DNA sequence: TGTGCCAGCAGCCGATCAGGGACTAGCGGATACAATGAGCAGTTCTTC. Residues: CASSRSGTSGYNEQFF.

This clonotype came up once. The chain uses TRBV9 and TRBJ2-1; a possible D gene is TRBD2 (5 bases). V lost 4 bases and J 2 bases, leaving 10 bases between the germline ends. The CDR3 spans 14 residues. Germline CDR1 reads SGDLS; CDR2 reads YYNGEE. In DNA, the CDR3 is TGTGCCAGCAGCCTACCGGGGACCTACAATGAGCAGTTCTTC. As protein: CASSLPGTYNEQFF.

This clonotype showed up just a few times. This rearrangement joins TRBV7-2 to TRBJ2-4, with 9 bases fitting TRBD1. Germline trimming cut 4 bases from V and 3 bases from J; bases unmatched to any gene: 7. Germline CDR1 is SGHTA and CDR2 is FQGNSA. This CDR3 region has 16 residues. CDR3 region: CASSSTGGWDKNIQYF. CDR3 nucleotide sequence: TGTGCCAGCAGCTCCACAGGGGGCTGGGACAAAAACATTCAGTACTTC. The full variable domain, in which reference TRBV7-2 and TRBJ2-4 provide the parts outside the CDR3, is GAGVSQSPSNKVTEKGKDVELRCDPISGHTALYWYRQSLGQGLEFLIYFQGNSAPDKSGLPSDRFSAERTGGSVSTLTIQRTQQEDSAVYLCASSSTGGWDKNIQYFGAGTRLSVL.

CDR3 nucleotides: TGCAGTGCTACTACACCTAGCGGGACTTACTACGAGCAGTACTTC. Translating it yields CSATTPSGTYYEQYF. The chain links TRBV20-1 to TRBJ2-7; 9 bases map to TRBD2. The trim removed 4 bases at V and 3 bases at J, leaving 10 bases unmatched. CDR1 is DFQATT and CDR2 is SNEGSKA in the germline V gene (reference sequence). This CDR3 has 15 residues.

J is TRBJ2-4 and V is TRBV20-1; D is possibly TRBD1 (6 bases). The CDR3 sequence is 16 residues long. V was pared by 0 bases and J by 0 bases, with 12 bases between. Germline V gene data show CDR1 as DFQATT and CDR2 as SNEGSKA (reference sequence). The CDR3 DNA is TGCAGTGCTAGAGATCGACAGGAACTAGCCAAAAACATTCAGTACTTC. Translated: CSARDRQELAKNIQYF.

This clonotype has a handful of counts. Written as DNA, the CDR3 is TGCGCCAGCAGCGGGGACCTCATGTATGAGCAGTTCTTC. Protein sequence: CASSGDLMYEQFF. This chain links TRBV5-1 with TRBJ2-1; D may be TRBD1 or TRBD2 (5 bases each). The V and J ends lost 4 bases and 8 bases respectively, with 13 bases between them. This CDR3 region has 13 residues. Germline V gene data show CDR1 as SGHRS and CDR2 as YFSETQ.

J is TRBJ2-7 and V is TRBV10-3, with D uncertain. V lost 6 bases and J lost 5, with 14 bases in between. Germline CDR1 reads ENHRY; CDR2 reads SYGVKD. The CDR3 has 13 residues. The CDR3 sequence is CAISSAGGHEQYV. The CDR3, as DNA: TGTGCCATCAGCTCGGCAGGTGGCCACGAGCAGTACGTC.

This clonotype was seen more than once but under ten times. This chain's CDR3 is CATGTGGVETQYF. For the CDR3, the DNA is TGTGCCACCGGGACAGGGGGCGTTGAGACCCAGTACTTC. The chain carries TRBV24-1 and TRBJ2-5, with 12 bases identical to TRBD1. CDR3 size: 13 residues. CDR1 is KGHDR and CDR2 is SFDVKD in the germline V gene. J gave up 5 bases and V 9 bases, and 3 bases lay outside the gene matches.